A single sample gave rise to the 15 T cell receptor beta chains below, sequenced in a study of T cells in Graves' hyperthyroidism and ophthalmopathy. Amplification targeted TCR beta CDR3 regions from RNA transcripts. When the TCR CDR3 underwent first-round RT-PCR, the HTBI primer set was used. TCRdb fed the multiplex PCR reads into MiXCR, producing one record per CDR3 protein. The sample carries approximately 430,000 distinct CDR3 sequences, around a sixth recorded once. The sequenced sample was blood. The receptors were gathered from a woman aged 18-29 years with Graves' hyperthyroidism.

This clonotype was seen at least ten times. The CDR3 loop is CASSADGVYSPLHF. The CDR3, as DNA: TGTGCCAGCAGCGCGGACGGAGTGTATTCACCCCTCCACTTT. The chain joins TRBV9 to TRBJ1-6; unclear D gene. Germline V gene sequence: CDR1 SGDLS, CDR2 YYNGEE. V shed 3 bases and J shed 8 bases, with 12 bases lying between them. The CDR3 runs to 14 residues. The complete variable domain, with remaining parts taken from reference TRBV9 and TRBJ1-6, reads DSGVTQTPKHLITATGQRVTLRCSPRSGDLSVYWYQQSLDQGLQFLIQYYNGEERAKGNILERFSAQQFPDLHSELNLSSLELGDSALYFCASSADGVYSPLHFGNGTRLTVT.

This clonotype has a count of ten or more. The chain recombines TRBV18 with TRBJ2-1; no clear D gene. The V gene's germline CDR1 is KGHSH and CDR2 LQKENI. V lost 2 bases and J 8 bases, leaving 16 bases between the germline ends. There are 15 residues in the CDR3. The CDR3 sequence is CASSPEFLGNYEQFF. CDR3 coding DNA: TGTGCCAGCTCACCAGAATTCCTCGGAAATTATGAGCAGTTCTTC.

The table lists this clonotype with many counts. The chain is built from TRBV12-3 or TRBV12-4 and TRBJ1-1, with 9 bases matching TRBD1. This CDR3 is 15 amino acids long. Trimming removed 4 bases from V and 1 base from J; junction bases left unmatched: 4. The DNA for the CDR3 is TGTGCCAGCAGTTCCGGACAGGGGCGGAACACTGAAGCTTTCTTT. Its translation is CASSSGQGRNTEAFF.

The rearrangement joins TRBV4-2 to TRBJ2-2; 9 bases are shared with TRBD2. CDR1 is LGHNA, CDR2 YNFKEQ, per germline. The J segment lost 2 bases and the V segment lost 4 bases, leaving 8 bases of the junction unmatched. The CDR3 is made up of 17 amino acids. CDR3 loop: CASSRGGGGANTGELFF. CDR3 DNA sequence: TGTGCCAGCAGCCGGGGAGGCGGGGGGGCAAACACCGGGGAGCTGTTTTTT.

The rearrangement joins TRBV2 to TRBJ2-1; possibly TRBD2 for D (6 bases). V gave up 4 bases and J gave up 7 bases, with 17 bases separating them. The CDR3 totals 15 residues. The germline gives CDR1 SNHLY, CDR2 FYNNEI. CDR3 DNA: TGTGCCAGCAGTGCTAGCGAGCTAGAACTAAATGAGCAGTTCTTC. This translates into CASSASELELNEQFF.

In its sample, this clonotype was seen many times. The rearrangement joins TRBV12-3 or TRBV12-4 to TRBJ1-4; D is unresolved. The CDR3 is 14 residues long. V lost 8 bases to trimming and J lost 4 bases, with 14 bases between them. DNA for the CDR3: TGTGCCAGCGCACTGACTTGGGATAATGAAAAACTGTTTTTT. Amino acids: CASALTWDNEKLFF.

V is TRBV5-1 and J is TRBJ2-2; D ambiguous. CDR1 SGHRS and CDR2 YFSETQ come from the germline V gene. The CDR3 loop spans 14 amino acids. Trimming cost V 2 bases and J 5 bases, with 10 bases left between them. CDR3 bases: TGCGCCAGCAGCTTCGGTGATCGGACCGGGGAGCTGTTTTTT. Protein product: CASSFGDRTGELFF.

This clonotype has ten or more counts. V and J are TRBV6-1 and TRBJ1-5; D not resolved. The germline V and J ends were trimmed by 2 bases and 4 bases, with 15 bases remaining between them. Germline loops: CDR1 MNHNS, CDR2 SASEGT. CDR3 size: 16 residues. The CDR3 sequence is CASSENPWTANQPQHF. CDR3 DNA sequence: TGTGCCAGCAGTGAAAACCCCTGGACGGCAAATCAGCCCCAGCATTTT.

Concerning this clonotype: This clone may be a read error of a much larger clone one base away. The CDR3 does not end in the conserved phenylalanine or tryptophan, so this is likely a read error. The genes are TRBV5-1 and TRBJ1-2; 7 bases agree with TRBD1. Trimming at V came to 4 bases and at J to 4 bases, leaving 4 bases not matched to a gene. The CDR3 consists of 13 residues. Germline V gives CDR1 SGHRS, CDR2 YFSETQ. CDR3 region: CASSTGQPYGYTL. CDR3 coding DNA: TGCGCCAGCAGCACGGGACAGCCCTATGGCTACACCCTC.

J is TRBJ1-2 and V is TRBV5-8, with a possible D match to TRBD1 (5 bases). V was pared by 0 bases and J by 7 bases, with 13 bases between. The CDR3 is made up of 14 amino acids. The germline V gene encodes CDR1 SGHTS and CDR2 YDEGEE. CDR3 sequence reads: CASSLGRVGSGYTF. The DNA for the CDR3 is TGTGCCAGCAGCTTGGGCAGGGTAGGGTCTGGCTACACCTTC.

J is TRBJ2-1 and V is TRBV4-2, with no clear D. V dropped 0 bases and J dropped 12 bases, with 12 bases sitting between them. CDR1 and CDR2 (germline): LGHNA, YNFKEQ. CDR3 length equals 13 residues. The CDR3 DNA reads TGTGCCAGCAGCCAAGATACCTCTGGTGGGCAGTTCTTC. Translated: CASSQDTSGGQFF.

This clonotype has a count of ten or more. This rearrangement joins TRBV28 to TRBJ1-5, with 7 bases lining up with TRBD1. The V and J ends lost 5 bases and 3 bases, in that order; junction bases with no gene match: 4. Germline V gene sequence: CDR1 MDHEN, CDR2 SYDVKM. This CDR3 contains 14 residues. CDR3: CASSQGQNNQPQHF. CDR3 DNA: TGTGCCAGCAGTCAGGGACAGAACAATCAGCCCCAGCATTTT.

This clonotype has ten or more counts. The rearrangement uses TRBV28 and TRBJ1-5; 8 bases align to TRBD1. CDR3 length equals 17 residues. V gave up 4 bases and J gave up 6 bases; unmatched junction bases: 14. CDR1 is MDHEN and CDR2 is SYDVKM in the germline V gene. In nucleotides, the CDR3 is TGTGCCAGCAGTTACCGGGACAGGAGGCCGCTCGGTCAGCCCCAGCATTTT. It yields the protein CASSYRDRRPLGQPQHF.

V gene TRBV5-6 combines with J gene TRBJ2-2; 7 positions agree with TRBD2. This CDR3 contains 17 residues. Trimming took 0 bases from V and 6 from J; bases not matched to a gene: 11. Germline loops: CDR1 SGHDT, CDR2 YYEEEE. CDR3 bases: TGTGCCAGCAGCTTGGTTGGAGAGCGGGGTACCGCCGGGGAGCTGTTTTTT. This codes for CASSLVGERGTAGELFF.

This clonotype has at least ten counts. The chain recombines TRBV4-1 with TRBJ1-2; no clear D gene. This CDR3 region has 13 residues. Germline V gives CDR1 MGHRA, CDR2 YSYEKL. V lost 0 bases to trimming and J lost 2 bases, with 4 bases between them. In DNA, the CDR3 is TGCGCCAGCAGCCAAGAGGGGAACTATGGCTACACCTTC. Protein: CASSQEGNYGYTF.